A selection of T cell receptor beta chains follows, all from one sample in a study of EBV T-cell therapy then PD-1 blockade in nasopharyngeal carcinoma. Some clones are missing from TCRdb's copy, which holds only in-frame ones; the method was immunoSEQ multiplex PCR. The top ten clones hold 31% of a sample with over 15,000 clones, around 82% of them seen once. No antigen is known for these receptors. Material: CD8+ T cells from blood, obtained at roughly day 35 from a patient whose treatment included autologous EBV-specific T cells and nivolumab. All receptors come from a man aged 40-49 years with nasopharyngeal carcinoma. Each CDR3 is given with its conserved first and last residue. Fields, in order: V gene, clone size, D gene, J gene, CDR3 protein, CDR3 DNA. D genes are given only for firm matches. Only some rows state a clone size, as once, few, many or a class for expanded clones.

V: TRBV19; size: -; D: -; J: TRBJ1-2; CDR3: CASTPGGVDGYTF; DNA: TGTGCCAGTACCCCGGGGGGAGTCGATGGCTACACCTTC
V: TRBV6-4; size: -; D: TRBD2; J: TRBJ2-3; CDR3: CASSDSSGGAGTDTQYF; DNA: TGTGCCAGCAGTGACTCTAGCGGGGGGGCCGGCACAGATACGCAGTATTTT
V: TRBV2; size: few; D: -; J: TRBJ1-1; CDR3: CGGRGREAFF; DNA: TGCGGGGGGAGAGGCAGGGAAGCTTTCTTT
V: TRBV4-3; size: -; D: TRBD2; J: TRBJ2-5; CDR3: CASSQVLAGGRETQYF; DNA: TGCGCCAGCAGCCAAGTCCTAGCGGGGGGGAGGGAGACCCAGTACTTC
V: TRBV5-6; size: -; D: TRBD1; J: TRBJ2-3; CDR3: CASSIGTGVTDTQYF; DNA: TGTGCCAGCAGCATCGGGACAGGAGTCACAGATACGCAGTATTTT
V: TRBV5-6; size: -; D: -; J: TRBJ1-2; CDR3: CASSPAQEYGYTF; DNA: TGTGCCAGCAGCCCGGCACAGGAGTATGGCTACACCTTC
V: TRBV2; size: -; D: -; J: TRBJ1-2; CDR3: CASSEETANYGYTF; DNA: TGTGCCAGCAGTGAAGAAACGGCTAACTATGGCTACACCTTC
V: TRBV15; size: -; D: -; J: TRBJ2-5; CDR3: CATSSSRGTQETQYF; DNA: TGTGCCACCTCAAGTAGTCGGGGGACCCAAGAGACCCAGTACTTC
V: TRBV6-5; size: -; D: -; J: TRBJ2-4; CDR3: CASSYSDFDIQYF; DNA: TGTGCCAGCAGTTACTCAGACTTTGACATTCAGTACTTC
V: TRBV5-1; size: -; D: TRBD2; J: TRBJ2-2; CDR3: CASGPSGGYTGELFF; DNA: TGCGCCAGCGGACCTAGCGGGGGTTACACCGGGGAGCTGTTTTTT
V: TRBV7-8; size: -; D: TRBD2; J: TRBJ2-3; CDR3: CASSQTSGGARRTDTQYF; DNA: TGTGCCAGCAGCCAGACTAGCGGGGGGGCCCGACGCACAGATACGCAGTATTTT
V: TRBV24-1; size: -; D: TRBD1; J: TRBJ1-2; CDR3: CATYPWGPGQGAQDYGYTF; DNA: TGTGCCACCTACCCATGGGGGCCGGGACAGGGGGCGCAGGACTATGGCTACACCTTC
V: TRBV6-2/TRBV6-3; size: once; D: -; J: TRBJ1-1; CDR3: CASSYSLSGTLMNTEAFF; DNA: TGTGCCAGCAGTTACTCGCTTTCAGGGACCCTAATGAACACTGAAGCTTTCTTT
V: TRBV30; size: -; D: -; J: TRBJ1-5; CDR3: CAWSQGDSNQPQHF; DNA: TGTGCCTGGAGCCAAGGAGATAGCAATCAGCCCCAGCATTTT
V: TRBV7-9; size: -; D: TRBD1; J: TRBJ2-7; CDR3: CASSQGEREKPSYEQYF; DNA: TGTGCCAGCAGCCAGGGGGAAAGGGAAAAGCCATCCTACGAGCAGTACTTC
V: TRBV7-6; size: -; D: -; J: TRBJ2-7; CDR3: CASSQTEMAIREQYF; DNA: TGTGCCAGCAGTCAGACCGAAATGGCGATCCGGGAGCAGTACTTC
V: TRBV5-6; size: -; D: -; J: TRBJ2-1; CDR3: CASSLGGPRFF; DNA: TGTGCCAGCAGCCTCGGGGGGCCGAGGTTCTTC
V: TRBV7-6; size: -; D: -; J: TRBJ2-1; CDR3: CASSLRLAGYYNEQFF; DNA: TGTGCCAGCAGCTTGAGGCTGGCGGGGTACTACAATGAGCAGTTCTTC
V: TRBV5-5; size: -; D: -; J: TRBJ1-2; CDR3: CASSPTSSRRYGYTF; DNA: TGTGCCAGCAGCCCCACCAGTTCACGACGCTATGGCTACACCTTC
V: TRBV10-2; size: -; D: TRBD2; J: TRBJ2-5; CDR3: CASSGFRAGGQKTQYF; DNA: TGCGCCAGCAGTGGCTTTCGAGCGGGGGGGCAGAAGACCCAGTACTTC
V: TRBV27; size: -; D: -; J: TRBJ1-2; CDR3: CASSLYRATIYGYTF; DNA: TGTGCCAGCAGTTTGTACAGGGCTACTATCTATGGCTACACCTTC
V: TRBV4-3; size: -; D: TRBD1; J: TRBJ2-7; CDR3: CASSPGTGSYEQYF; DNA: TGCGCCAGCAGCCCTGGGACAGGGAGCTACGAGCAGTACTTC
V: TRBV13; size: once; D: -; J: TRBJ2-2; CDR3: CASSLGTGELFF; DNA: TGTGCCAGCAGCTTAGGGACCGGGGAGCTGTTTTTT
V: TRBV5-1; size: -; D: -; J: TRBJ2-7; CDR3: CASSLRGGADYEQYF; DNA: TGCGCCAGCAGCTTGAGGGGGGGAGCAGACTACGAGCAGTACTTC
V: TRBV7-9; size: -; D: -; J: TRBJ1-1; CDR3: CASSPVGDTGVNTEAFF; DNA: TGTGCCAGCAGCCCGGTCGGGGATACGGGGGTGAACACTGAAGCTTTCTTT
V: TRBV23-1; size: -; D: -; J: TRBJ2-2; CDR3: CASSQLPANTGELFF; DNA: TGCGCCAGCAGTCAGCTGCCCGCGAACACCGGGGAGCTGTTTTTT
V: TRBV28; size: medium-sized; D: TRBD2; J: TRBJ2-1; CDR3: CASSTITGTSPSNEQFF; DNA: TGTGCCAGCAGTACGATTACCGGGACTAGTCCCTCCAATGAGCAGTTCTTC
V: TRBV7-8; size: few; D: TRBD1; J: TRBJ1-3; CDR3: CASSLDNRGYSGNTIYF; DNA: TGTGCCAGCAGCTTAGATAACAGGGGTTACTCTGGAAACACCATATATTTT
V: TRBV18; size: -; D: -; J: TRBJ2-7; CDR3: CASSPARDYEQYF; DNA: TGTGCCAGCTCACCAGCCAGGGACTACGAGCAGTACTTC
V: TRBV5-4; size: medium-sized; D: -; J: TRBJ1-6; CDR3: CASSLGQYNSPLHF; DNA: TGTGCCAGCAGCTTGGGGCAGTATAATTCACCCCTCCACTTT
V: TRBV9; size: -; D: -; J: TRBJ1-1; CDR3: CASSVDGGENTEAFF; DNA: TGTGCCAGCAGCGTAGATGGGGGGGAGAACACTGAAGCTTTCTTT
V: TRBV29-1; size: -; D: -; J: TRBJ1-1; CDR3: CSADGGNTEAFF; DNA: TGCAGCGCCGATGGGGGGAACACTGAAGCTTTCTTT
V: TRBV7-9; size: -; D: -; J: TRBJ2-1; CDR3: CASSAPGLGNEQFF; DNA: TGTGCCAGCAGCGCGCCGGGACTGGGGAATGAGCAGTTCTTC
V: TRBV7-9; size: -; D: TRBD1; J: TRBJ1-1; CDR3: CASSRTGASTEAFF; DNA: TGTGCCAGCAGTCGGACAGGGGCTTCCACTGAAGCTTTCTTT
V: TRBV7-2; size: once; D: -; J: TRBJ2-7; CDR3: CASSLDGRAYEQYF; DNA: TGTGCCAGCAGCTTAGATGGCAGGGCCTACGAGCAGTACTTC
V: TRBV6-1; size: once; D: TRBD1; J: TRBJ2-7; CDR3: CASSEVETGAYEQYF; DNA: TGTGCCAGCAGTGAAGTGGAGACAGGGGCCTACGAGCAGTACTTC
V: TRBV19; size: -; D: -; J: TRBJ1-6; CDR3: CASKMGGLSSYNSPLHF; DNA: TGTGCCAGCAAAATGGGGGGACTGAGCTCCTATAATTCACCCCTCCACTTT
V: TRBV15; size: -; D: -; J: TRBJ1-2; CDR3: CATSRDLLGARNTGYTF; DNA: TGTGCCACCAGCAGAGATCTTTTGGGGGCGCGAAATACTGGCTACACCTTC
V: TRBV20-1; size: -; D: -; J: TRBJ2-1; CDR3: CSDRVYNEQFF; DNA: TGCAGTGACAGGGTCTACAATGAGCAGTTCTTC
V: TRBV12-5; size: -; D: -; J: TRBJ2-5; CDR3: CASGLGETQYF; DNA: TGTGCTAGTGGTTTGGGAGAGACCCAGTACTTC
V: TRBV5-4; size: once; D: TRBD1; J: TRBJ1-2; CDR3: CAGSTRDRERKYGYTF; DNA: TGTGCCGGCAGCACCCGGGACAGGGAAAGGAAATATGGCTACACCTTC
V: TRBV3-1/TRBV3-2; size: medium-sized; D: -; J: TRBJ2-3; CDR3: CASSPEGDTDTQYF; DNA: TGTGCCAGCAGCCCCGAAGGGGACACAGATACGCAGTATTTT
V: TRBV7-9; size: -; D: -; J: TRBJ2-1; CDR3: CASSPAGGGVF; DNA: TGTGCCAGCAGCCCAGCGGGCGGAGGGGTCTTC
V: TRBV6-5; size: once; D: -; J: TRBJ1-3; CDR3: CASSYPPTPSGNTIYF; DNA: TGTGCCAGCAGTTACCCCCCAACTCCGTCTGGAAACACCATATATTTT
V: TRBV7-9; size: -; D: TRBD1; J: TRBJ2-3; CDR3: CASSARTGDLTDTQYF; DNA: TGTGCCAGCAGCGCAAGGACAGGGGACCTCACAGATACGCAGTATTTT
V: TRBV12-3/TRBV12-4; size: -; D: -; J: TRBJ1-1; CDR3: CASKGGYEAFF; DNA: TGTGCCAGCAAAGGCGGATATGAAGCTTTCTTT
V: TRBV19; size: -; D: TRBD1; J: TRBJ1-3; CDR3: CATTGTFSGNTIYF; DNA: TGTGCCACGACAGGGACCTTCTCTGGAAACACCATATATTTT
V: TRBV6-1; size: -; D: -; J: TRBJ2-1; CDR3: CASSEAFFGQGLYNEQFF; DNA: TGTGCCAGCAGTGAAGCGTTTTTCGGGCAGGGGCTATACAATGAGCAGTTCTTC
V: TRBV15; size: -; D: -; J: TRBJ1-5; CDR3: CATSGVGYHQPQHF; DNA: TGTGCCACCAGCGGAGTGGGGTATCATCAGCCCCAGCATTTT
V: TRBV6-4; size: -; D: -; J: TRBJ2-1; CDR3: CASSLRAGSYNEQFF; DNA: TGTGCCAGCAGCCTCAGGGCGGGGTCCTACAATGAGCAGTTCTTC
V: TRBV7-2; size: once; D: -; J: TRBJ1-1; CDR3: CASSLWSGLRNTEAFF; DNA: TGTGCCAGCAGCTTATGGTCGGGACTTAGGAACACTGAAGCTTTCTTT
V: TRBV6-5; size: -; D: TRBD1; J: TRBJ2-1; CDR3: CASSPGGYEQFF; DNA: TGTGCCAGCAGCCCAGGGGGCTATGAGCAGTTCTTC
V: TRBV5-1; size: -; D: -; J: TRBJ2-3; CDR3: CASSLPRGGDTQYF; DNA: TGCGCCAGCAGCTTGCCCCGAGGCGGGGATACGCAGTATTTT
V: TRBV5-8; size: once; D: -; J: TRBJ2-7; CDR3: CASSTGLLSYEQYF; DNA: TGTGCCAGCAGCACAGGACTCCTCTCCTACGAGCAGTACTTC
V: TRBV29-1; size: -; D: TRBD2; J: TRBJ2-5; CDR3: CSVPTSRETQYF; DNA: TGCAGCGTTCCGACTAGCAGAGAGACCCAGTACTTC
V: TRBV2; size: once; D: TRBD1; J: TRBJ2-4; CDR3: CASKLRGQQKNIQYF; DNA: TGTGCCAGCAAATTAAGGGGGCAGCAGAAAAACATTCAGTACTTC
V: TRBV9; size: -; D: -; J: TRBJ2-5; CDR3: CASSAAGAQETQYF; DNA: TGTGCCAGCAGCGCCGCCGGGGCACAAGAGACCCAGTACTTC
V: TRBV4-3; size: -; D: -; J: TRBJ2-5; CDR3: CASSQDLGGLRETQYF; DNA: TGCGCCAGCAGCCAAGATTTGGGAGGACTTAGGGAGACCCAGTACTTC
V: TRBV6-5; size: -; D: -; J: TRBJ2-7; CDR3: CASSYSIVLSSYEQYF; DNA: TGTGCCAGCAGTTACTCGATAGTACTTAGCTCCTACGAGCAGTACTTC